This T cell receptor (beta chain) emerged from a study of regulatory T cells in long-lasting Graves disease (TCRdb year 2021). Study-level background: Persistent Graves' disease was defined as persistently positive TSH receptor autoantibodies together with antithyroid drug treatment for over 5 years. TCR sequencing covered around 13 persistent and approximately 20 newly diagnosed Graves' disease patients, around 33 samples in total. In the clinical cohort, patients with persistent Graves' disease had used antithyroid drugs for an average of approximately eleven years. Patients with persistent Graves' disease were compared with patients with newly diagnosed Graves' disease using TCR sequencing and RNA sequencing of peripheral blood. The study was registered as a clinical trial and conducted in China. What the research found in general, with its limitations: A larger number of public clonotypes was shared among persistent patients (around 2,500) than among newly diagnosed patients (about 990). Preferential use of TRBV28, TRBJ1-2 and TRBJ2-5 was observed in persistent disease, whereas TRBV20-1 and TRBJ2-1 were favored in newly diagnosed disease. Compared with newly diagnosed patients, patients with persistent Graves' disease had lower TCR Shannon entropy and fewer highly expanded clones, which suggests clonal expansion. The small sample size was acknowledged by the authors as a limitation that may reduce accuracy. Only the TCR beta chain was sequenced and analyzed. Peripheral blood alone was examined, since thyroid tissue, which constituted the primary lesion, could not be accessed.

Reading the label with the study, this specimen's time point is: persistent/refractory GD, antithyroid drugs over 5 years with positive TRAb. For both TCR sequencing and RNA sequencing, RNA was extracted from PBMCs in TRIzol. Graves' disease was diagnosed according to American Thyroid Association guidelines. Patients were recruited from an endocrinology department in Xi'an, China. Each patient gave about 8.1 milliliters of peripheral blood, collected in an EDTA anticoagulant tube. Ficoll Paque Plus density gradient separation was used to isolate PBMCs, and no further T cell sorting was performed. An Agilent 2100 Bioanalyzer and agarose gel were used to check RNA quality, and a NanoDrop 2000 was used to measure RNA concentration. The germline V gene supplies CDR1 SQVTM and CDR2 ANQGSEA. The CDR3 sequence holds 13 residues, the cysteine and phenylalanine included. Left in the record is the CDR3 DNA by itself, 39 bases read in frame from the first base. V is shortened by 6 bases, J by 6 bases, and the region joining them spans 18 bases.

To prepare the library, multiplex PCR was applied. Reads for this sample came from an Illumina HiSeq 4000. iRepertoire HTBI primers and Arm-PCR amplification of CDR3 regions were used to construct TCR beta libraries. PCR products were gel purified before sequencing. As for how the authors treated the data: Gene usage analysis of CDR3 amino acid clonotypes used the approximately 56 TRBV and 14 to 15 TRBJ segments found across samples. Filtered high-quality paired reads were merged into contigs using COPE and FqMerger. Contigs were aligned with BLAST to IMGT TRBV, TRBD and TRBJ reference genes, and CDR3 was defined per IMGT. Highly expanded clones were defined as clonotypes with a frequency above 0.1%. Shannon entropy served as the measure of repertoire diversity, while the Gini coefficient captured V-J evenness. A clonotype found in more than one individual was treated as public. The public sequencing data were trimmed at Q25 with fastp and processed into clonotypes with MiXCR by TCRdb, which kept only in-frame beta chains. Rows are combined by CDR3 protein, so each entry shows the most common genes and DNA. It is TCRdb's table, rather than the study itself, that gives the V and J calls and clone size. This sample comprises 400,000 to 500,000 distinct CDR3 sequences, around 20% of them detected only once. Of the sample, around an eighth is held by the ten largest clones.

On this clonotype: There is no known antigen for this receptor. Base qualities are not provided; no much larger clone lies one nucleotide away.

This clonotype was sampled from a female donor with Graves disease. This chain joins TRBV29-1 to TRBJ2-7; the D match is possibly TRBD1 or TRBD2, with 6 bases aligned in each. The sequencing used peripheral blood mononuclear cells (PBMCs), collected when the disease was refractory, from a patient treated with antithyroid drugs. The DNA is as follows: TGCAGCGTGGGGGGCAGGGAAAGGGTCGAGCAGTACTTC. This translates into CSVGGRERVEQYF.